This entry lists 8 T cell receptor beta chains sequenced from one sample in a study of T cells after yellow fever vaccination. TCRdb re-called the 5' RACE reads with MiXCR, one entry per CDR3 protein. This sample carries hundreds of thousands of distinct CDR3 sequences, 17% of them seen once, and the ten largest clones take around 15%. The material was PBMCs, obtained 5 days after the first yellow fever vaccination. The receptor set was obtained from a man in his late teens or twenties who received the YFV17D yellow fever vaccine.

The chain joins TRBV4-3 to TRBJ2-1; tentatively, D is TRBD2 (7 bases). This CDR3 is built from 16 residues. CDR1 is LGHNA and CDR2 is YSLEER in the germline V gene. The V end lost 4 bases, the J end lost 2 bases, and 15 bases lay between the germline ends. The CDR3 loop reads CASSRAGGGAYNEQFF. CDR3 in DNA: TGCGCCAGCAGCCGAGCCGGAGGGGGGGCCTACAATGAGCAGTTCTTC.

This clonotype appeared a few times. The chain couples TRBV30 to TRBJ2-1, with D possibly being TRBD2 (6 bases). The CDR3 covers 11 residues. Germline values: CDR1 GTSNPN, CDR2 SVGIG (reference sequence). V shed 4 bases and J shed 10 bases, with 11 bases lying between them. The CDR3 region has the DNA TGTGCCTGGACCAGGACTATAGAGCAGTTCTTC. Its translation is CAWTRTIEQFF.

This clonotype was seen a handful of times. V and J are TRBV5-1 and TRBJ2-7; unclear D gene. The CDR3 is 13 amino acids. Germline V gene sequence: CDR1 SGHRS, CDR2 YFSETQ. The ends were cut back, 1 base at V and 3 bases at J, with 8 bases in the middle. The CDR3 DNA reads TGCGCCAGCAGCTTGACAGAGTACTACGAGCAGTACTTC. This sequence encodes CASSLTEYYEQYF.

The chain recombines TRBV2 with TRBJ1-2, with unresolved D. The germline gives CDR1 SNHLY, CDR2 FYNNEI. V was pared by 7 bases and J by 2 bases, with 17 bases between. CDR3 length: 15 residues. CDR3 in amino acids: CASKISRISNYGYTF. The DNA for the CDR3 is TGTGCCAGCAAAATTAGTAGAATCTCAAACTATGGCTACACCTTC. The whole variable domain, filled in from reference TRBV2 and TRBJ1-2, reads EPEVTQTPSHQVTQMGQEVILRCVPISNHLYFYWYRQILGQKVEFLVSFYNNEISEKSEIFDDQFSVERPDGSNFTLKIRSTKLEDSAMYFCASKISRISNYGYTFGSGTRLTVV.

The rearrangement uses TRBV24-1 and TRBJ1-6; 7 nucleotides line up with TRBD1. Germline V gene data show CDR1 as KGHDR and CDR2 as SFDVKD. CDR3 length: 15 residues. The ends lost 5 bases at V and 5 bases at J; junction bases unmatched: 5. The CDR3 DNA reads as TGTGCCACCAGTGCCGGCAGGGGGGATAATTCACCCCTCCACTTT. Translating gives CATSAGRGDNSPLHF.

This sequence joins TRBV6-5 and TRBJ1-3, with a weak D call TRBD1 (5 bases). Germline V CDR1 and CDR2: MNHEY, SVGAGI. CDR3 length: 17 residues. V lost 0 bases and J lost 4, with 16 bases in between. As DNA, the CDR3 is TGTGCCAGCAGTTACTCCGGACACCAAAGACTCGGAAACACCATATATTTT. Translating gives CASSYSGHQRLGNTIYF.

This clonotype showed up just a few times. The chain couples TRBV6-1 to TRBJ2-5, with 10 bases lining up with TRBD2. The germline gives CDR1 MNHNS, CDR2 SASEGT. V dropped 7 bases and J dropped 5; count of bases not matched to a gene: 10. CDR3 length: 15 residues. CDR3 in DNA: TGTGCCAGCACCCAGGGGCTAGCGGGGGTTGAGACCCAGTACTTC. Amino acid sequence: CASTQGLAGVETQYF.

This clonotype was counted a few times. The V gene is TRBV7-2, the J gene TRBJ2-6; D call uncertain. V lost 10 bases and J lost 0, with 16 bases in between. The CDR3 loop spans 16 amino acids. CDR1 SGHTA and CDR2 FQGNSA come from the germline V gene. CDR3 nucleotide sequence: TGTGCCACCCCCAAGGTTCGCAGCTCTGGGGCCAACGTCCTGACTTTC. This gives the protein CATPKVRSSGANVLTF.